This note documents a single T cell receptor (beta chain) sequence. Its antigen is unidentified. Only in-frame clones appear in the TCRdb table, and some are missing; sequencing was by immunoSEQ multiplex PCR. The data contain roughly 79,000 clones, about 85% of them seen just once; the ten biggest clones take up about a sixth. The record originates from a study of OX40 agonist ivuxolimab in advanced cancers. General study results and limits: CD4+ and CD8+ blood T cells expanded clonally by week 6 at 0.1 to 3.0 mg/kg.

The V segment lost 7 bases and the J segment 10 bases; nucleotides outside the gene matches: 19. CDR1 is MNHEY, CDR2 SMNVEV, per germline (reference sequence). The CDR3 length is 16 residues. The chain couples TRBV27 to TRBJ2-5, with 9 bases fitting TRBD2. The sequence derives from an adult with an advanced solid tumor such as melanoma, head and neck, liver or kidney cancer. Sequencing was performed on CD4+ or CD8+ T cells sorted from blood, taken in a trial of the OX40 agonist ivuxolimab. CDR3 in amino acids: CASNPSPIAGVGDQYF. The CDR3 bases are TGTGCCAGCAACCCCTCCCCTATAGCGGGAGTAGGCGACCAGTACTTC.